This is a list of T cell receptor beta chains from one sample in a study of shared clonotypes between healthy human individuals. This table comes from immunoSEQ multiplex PCR, and its TCRdb copy is limited to in-frame clones, with some not included. The sample gives over a million clones, roughly 95% of which show up once; 0.95% to 1.5% is in the top ten. The sequencing input was naive CD4+ T cells sorted from blood. Receptors were obtained from a man aged 30 to 45 in good health. Both conserved end residues are part of each CDR3. D genes are given only for firm matches. Expanded clones get a size class; other rows say once, few or many, or leave the size out.

D gene: NA; V gene: TRBV19; clone size: NA; J gene: TRBJ1-5; CDR3 DNA: TGTGCCAGTAGGTTACGGACAGAGATCAATCAGCCCCAGCATTTT; CDR3 protein: CASRLRTEINQPQHF
D gene: NA; V gene: TRBV9; clone size: NA; J gene: TRBJ1-2; CDR3 DNA: TGTGCCAGCAGCGTAGCCCCTGGGGGGGACAATGGCTACACCTTC; CDR3 protein: CASSVAPGGDNGYTF
D gene: TRBD1; V gene: TRBV2; clone size: NA; J gene: TRBJ2-5; CDR3 DNA: TGTGCCAGCAGTGAACTGACAGGGGGCGGGGAGACCCAGTACTTC; CDR3 protein: CASSELTGGGETQYF
D gene: TRBD1; V gene: TRBV28; clone size: once; J gene: TRBJ2-7; CDR3 DNA: TGTGCCAGCAGTTTAATGGACAGGGTCTCCTACGAGCAGTACTTC; CDR3 protein: CASSLMDRVSYEQYF
D gene: NA; V gene: TRBV28; clone size: NA; J gene: TRBJ2-1; CDR3 DNA: TGTGCCAGCCTGGATGGGAAACGGACCTACAATGAGCAGTTCTTC; CDR3 protein: CASLDGKRTYNEQFF
D gene: NA; V gene: TRBV25-1; clone size: many; J gene: TRBJ2-3; CDR3 DNA: TGTGCCAGCAGTAACGCTACCGGTGGAGGGGATACGCAGTATTTT; CDR3 protein: CASSNATGGGDTQYF
D gene: TRBD1; V gene: TRBV11-2; clone size: NA; J gene: TRBJ1-4; CDR3 DNA: TGTGCCAGCAGAGCTACAGGGGGCGGTGAAAAACTGTTTTTT; CDR3 protein: CASRATGGGEKLFF
D gene: NA; V gene: TRBV7-9; clone size: NA; J gene: TRBJ1-1; CDR3 DNA: TGTGCCAGCAGCGCTTCAGACAGGAGGGAGAACACTGAAGCTTTCTTT; CDR3 protein: CASSASDRRENTEAFF
D gene: NA; V gene: TRBV19; clone size: NA; J gene: TRBJ2-7; CDR3 DNA: TGTGCCAGTAGTCCCTCGACTATAACCTACGAGCAGTACTTC; CDR3 protein: CASSPSTITYEQYF
D gene: NA; V gene: TRBV6-1; clone size: NA; J gene: TRBJ1-2; CDR3 DNA: TGTGCCAGCAGTGAATTATATTTGGGGGGTCCATATGGCTACACCTTC; CDR3 protein: CASSELYLGGPYGYTF
D gene: NA; V gene: TRBV18; clone size: NA; J gene: TRBJ1-2; CDR3 DNA: TGTGCCAGCTCACCACTCGCGGTTTCTAACTATGGCTACACCTTC; CDR3 protein: CASSPLAVSNYGYTF
D gene: NA; V gene: TRBV19; clone size: NA; J gene: TRBJ1-4; CDR3 DNA: TGTGCCAGTAGAGGCGATGGGGCAACTAATGAAAAACTGTTTTTT; CDR3 protein: CASRGDGATNEKLFF
D gene: TRBD1; V gene: TRBV11-2; clone size: NA; J gene: TRBJ2-7; CDR3 DNA: TGTGCCAGCAGCTTATTGCACAGGGGGTCCCACGAGCAGTACTTC; CDR3 protein: CASSLLHRGSHEQYF
D gene: NA; V gene: TRBV4-3; clone size: NA; J gene: TRBJ2-7; CDR3 DNA: TGCGCCAGCAGCCCCGGAATCGCCCGTGGGTACGAGCAGTACTTC; CDR3 protein: CASSPGIARGYEQYF
D gene: NA; V gene: TRBV28; clone size: NA; J gene: TRBJ2-7; CDR3 DNA: TGTGCCAGCAGTTCCCCCGGGCGTACTAACTACGAGCAGTACTTC; CDR3 protein: CASSSPGRTNYEQYF
D gene: NA; V gene: TRBV11-3; clone size: NA; J gene: TRBJ2-1; CDR3 DNA: TGTGCCAGCAGCAGCCCCCGCACCTACAATGAGCAGTTCTTC; CDR3 protein: CASSSPRTYNEQFF
D gene: NA; V gene: TRBV5-4; clone size: NA; J gene: TRBJ1-6; CDR3 DNA: TGTGCCAGCAGCGAACAGGGCAGTAATTCACCCCTCCACTTT; CDR3 protein: CASSEQGSNSPLHF
D gene: NA; V gene: TRBV27; clone size: NA; J gene: TRBJ1-2; CDR3 DNA: TGTGCCAGCAGTTTATCGTGGCAGGACTATGGCTACACCTTC; CDR3 protein: CASSLSWQDYGYTF
D gene: NA; V gene: TRBV29-1; clone size: NA; J gene: TRBJ2-3; CDR3 DNA: TGCAGCGTTGAAGATGGGTCGGGCGGGAAGACTAGCACAGATACGCAGTATTTT; CDR3 protein: CSVEDGSGGKTSTDTQYF
D gene: TRBD1; V gene: TRBV9; clone size: NA; J gene: TRBJ2-1; CDR3 DNA: TGTGCCAGCAGCCTTACCCCGGGACAGGGGGCTTACAATGAGCAGTTCTTC; CDR3 protein: CASSLTPGQGAYNEQFF
D gene: NA; V gene: TRBV5-4; clone size: NA; J gene: TRBJ2-7; CDR3 DNA: TGTGCCAGCAGCTTGGAGTTAAGTACCTACGAGCAGTACTTC; CDR3 protein: CASSLELSTYEQYF
D gene: NA; V gene: TRBV6-1; clone size: NA; J gene: TRBJ1-2; CDR3 DNA: TGTGCCAGCAGTGAAGGGGGCAGGGATAACTATGGCTACACCTTC; CDR3 protein: CASSEGGRDNYGYTF
D gene: TRBD1; V gene: TRBV19; clone size: NA; J gene: TRBJ1-5; CDR3 DNA: TGTGCCAGTAGTATACGCATTCGGGACAGACCCCAGCATTTT; CDR3 protein: CASSIRIRDRPQHF
D gene: NA; V gene: TRBV10-3; clone size: NA; J gene: TRBJ1-2; CDR3 DNA: TGTGCCATCAGTGTTAAGGAAACTAACTATGGCTACACCTTC; CDR3 protein: CAISVKETNYGYTF
D gene: TRBD2; V gene: TRBV6-1; clone size: NA; J gene: TRBJ2-2; CDR3 DNA: TGTGCCAGCAGTGAAGGGCTAGCGGGAGTCACCCGGGAGCTGTTTTTT; CDR3 protein: CASSEGLAGVTRELFF
D gene: TRBD2; V gene: TRBV29-1; clone size: once; J gene: TRBJ2-1; CDR3 DNA: TGCAGCGTAACGGGACTAGCGGGCTACAATGAGCAGTTCTTC; CDR3 protein: CSVTGLAGYNEQFF